These T cell receptor beta chains were read from a single sample in a study of OX40 agonist ivuxolimab in advanced cancers. Only in-frame clones appear in the TCRdb table, and some are missing; sequencing was by immunoSEQ multiplex PCR. The table records over 60,000 clones, just over 85% of them present only once. Material: CD4+ or CD8+ T cells sorted from blood, obtained in a trial of the OX40 agonist ivuxolimab. These receptors all stem from an adult with an advanced solid tumor such as melanoma, head and neck, liver or kidney cancer. The conserved cysteine and the conserved F or W are not part of the CDR3 here. Some rows have no size entry. The others give once, few or many, or a class for an expanded clone.

v_gene: TRBV7-2
j_gene: TRBJ2-1
abundance: NA
CDR3aa: ASSLYRPNEQF

v_gene: TRBV6-6
j_gene: TRBJ2-1
abundance: once
CDR3aa: ASSGPDNEQF

v_gene: TRBV5-4
j_gene: TRBJ2-7
abundance: NA
CDR3aa: ASSFAREAYEQY

v_gene: TRBV7-3
j_gene: TRBJ2-3
abundance: NA
CDR3aa: ASSLNSPPDTQY

v_gene: TRBV10-3
j_gene: TRBJ2-7
abundance: NA
CDR3aa: AISESIYSYEQY

v_gene: TRBV5-1
j_gene: TRBJ2-1
abundance: NA
CDR3aa: ASSFGGHNEQF

v_gene: TRBV5-5
j_gene: TRBJ2-7
abundance: NA
CDR3aa: ASSLVEGQIN

v_gene: TRBV9
j_gene: TRBJ2-3
abundance: NA
CDR3aa: ASSAGPIDLRFTDTQY

v_gene: TRBV19
j_gene: TRBJ2-3
abundance: NA
CDR3aa: ASSIDRGDTQY

v_gene: TRBV7-9
j_gene: TRBJ1-1
abundance: NA
CDR3aa: ASSLEQGASEAF

v_gene: TRBV5-6
j_gene: TRBJ2-1
abundance: NA
CDR3aa: ASDLSGSSYNEQF

v_gene: TRBV6-6
j_gene: TRBJ1-6
abundance: NA
CDR3aa: ASSYSYNSPLH

v_gene: TRBV5-4
j_gene: TRBJ2-1
abundance: NA
CDR3aa: ASSSNQEGDEQF

v_gene: TRBV11-2
j_gene: TRBJ2-7
abundance: NA
CDR3aa: ASSPRLAGGYEQY

v_gene: TRBV9
j_gene: TRBJ1-1
abundance: NA
CDR3aa: ASSAQRVGVTEAF

v_gene: TRBV5-8
j_gene: TRBJ2-3
abundance: NA
CDR3aa: ASSLGPGGDTQY

v_gene: TRBV6-6
j_gene: TRBJ1-1
abundance: NA
CDR3aa: ASSYPAGWPYEAF

v_gene: TRBV28
j_gene: TRBJ1-4
abundance: NA
CDR3aa: ASSLGQIEKLF

v_gene: TRBV5-1
j_gene: TRBJ2-4
abundance: NA
CDR3aa: ASSFPGGTAKNIQY

v_gene: TRBV11-2
j_gene: TRBJ2-2
abundance: NA
CDR3aa: ASSWTGHLNTGELF

v_gene: TRBV9
j_gene: TRBJ1-3
abundance: NA
CDR3aa: ASSVHATSGNTIY

v_gene: TRBV28
j_gene: TRBJ2-7
abundance: NA
CDR3aa: ASRGAGTGSYEQY

v_gene: TRBV6-6
j_gene: TRBJ2-1
abundance: NA
CDR3aa: ASTRAGVGNEQF

v_gene: TRBV7-8
j_gene: TRBJ2-7
abundance: many
CDR3aa: ASSLDRNSYEQY

v_gene: TRBV7-8
j_gene: TRBJ1-6
abundance: NA
CDR3aa: ASEGTGSDSPLH

v_gene: TRBV11-3
j_gene: TRBJ2-3
abundance: NA
CDR3aa: ASSFGGVGTDTQY

v_gene: TRBV15
j_gene: TRBJ1-2
abundance: NA
CDR3aa: ATSRDFGGRDGYT

v_gene: TRBV30
j_gene: TRBJ1-5
abundance: NA
CDR3aa: AWSAGGDQPQH

v_gene: TRBV30
j_gene: TRBJ1-3
abundance: NA
CDR3aa: AWSGGGNTIY

v_gene: TRBV9
j_gene: TRBJ1-6
abundance: few
CDR3aa: ASSAGLGSGGSPLH

v_gene: TRBV7-9
j_gene: TRBJ1-2
abundance: NA
CDR3aa: ASSLGPPANYGYT

v_gene: TRBV4-1
j_gene: TRBJ2-2
abundance: NA
CDR3aa: ASSQEWGPITGELF

v_gene: TRBV5-6
j_gene: TRBJ2-5
abundance: NA
CDR3aa: ASSLGPAAWQGETQY

v_gene: TRBV7-2
j_gene: TRBJ1-2
abundance: NA
CDR3aa: ASSLSGMAGGLGGYT

v_gene: TRBV19
j_gene: TRBJ2-7
abundance: NA
CDR3aa: ASSISTGTSGRTEQY

v_gene: TRBV2
j_gene: TRBJ2-7
abundance: NA
CDR3aa: ASSFGQASSYEQY

v_gene: TRBV2
j_gene: TRBJ2-3
abundance: NA
CDR3aa: ASSEALWDSRNTDTQY

v_gene: TRBV2
j_gene: TRBJ1-4
abundance: NA
CDR3aa: ASMRTRSEKLF

v_gene: TRBV7-3
j_gene: TRBJ2-3
abundance: NA
CDR3aa: ASSLGGNTDTQY

v_gene: TRBV4-1
j_gene: TRBJ1-2
abundance: NA
CDR3aa: ASSQQGLDGYT

v_gene: TRBV7-9
j_gene: TRBJ1-2
abundance: NA
CDR3aa: ASSPRGANYGYT

v_gene: TRBV6-5
j_gene: TRBJ1-2
abundance: NA
CDR3aa: ASSTRTGGNYGYT

v_gene: TRBV5-6
j_gene: TRBJ2-7
abundance: NA
CDR3aa: ASSLSPELSYEQY

v_gene: TRBV7-2
j_gene: TRBJ2-1
abundance: once
CDR3aa: ASSPEVASYNEQF

v_gene: TRBV6-5
j_gene: TRBJ2-5
abundance: NA
CDR3aa: ASSYRGTNLPGPQY

v_gene: TRBV7-8
j_gene: TRBJ1-2
abundance: NA
CDR3aa: ASSREIGGSGYT

v_gene: TRBV6-1
j_gene: TRBJ2-3
abundance: NA
CDR3aa: ASSPLAGITDTQY

v_gene: TRBV5-1
j_gene: TRBJ2-5
abundance: NA
CDR3aa: ASSRQGLLETQY

v_gene: TRBV7-2
j_gene: TRBJ1-2
abundance: NA
CDR3aa: ASSLADRLGWYGYT